One and the same sample provided the 8 T cell receptor beta chains below, sequenced in a study of blood T cells in healthy people across ages. PCR was performed a second time for about 6 to 12 cycles using a sample-barcoded 5' primer and a J-beta primer mix. TCRdb fed the 5' RACE reads into MiXCR, producing one record per CDR3 protein. In the table there are about 1.6 million distinct CDR3 sequences, roughly 32% of which are singletons. The sequencing sample was made of blood. The receptors derive from a young woman in good health.

This clonotype was observed a handful of times. The chain employs TRBV20-1 and TRBJ2-7, with D maybe TRBD2 (6 bases). Germline-derived CDR1 and CDR2 are DFQATT and SNEGSKA (reference sequence). V was clipped by 4 bases and J by 3 bases, with 16 bases between them. The CDR3 extends over 14 amino acids. The DNA for the CDR3 is TGCAGTGCTAAAGGGACTCCAAGGAACTACGAGCAGTACTTC. It codes for CSAKGTPRNYEQYF.

This clonotype was observed at least ten times. V is TRBV4-1 and J is TRBJ1-2, with D unclear. The CDR3 extends over 17 amino acids. CDR1 MGHRA and CDR2 YSYEKL come from the germline V gene. Between the trimmed V and J ends, which lost 0 bases and 3 bases, there was a span of 17 bases. The chain's CDR3 is CASSQEKSPTGYYGYTF. The CDR3 DNA reads TGCGCCAGCAGCCAAGAAAAATCTCCCACGGGGTACTATGGCTACACCTTC.

V and J are TRBV27 and TRBJ2-3; 7 bases are a match to TRBD2. J lost 0 bases, V lost 5 bases, and 8 bases had no gene match. The germline CDR1 and CDR2 sequences are MNHEY and SMNVEV (reference sequence). The length of the CDR3 is 16 residues. The CDR3 DNA reads as TGTGCCAGCAGTCCAGCCGCGGGGGAAAGCACAGATACGCAGTATTTT. Encoded protein: CASSPAAGESTDTQYF.

The chain is built from TRBV4-1 and TRBJ2-3; D remains ambiguous. Germline CDR1 reads MGHRA; CDR2 reads YSYEKL. Trimming removed 0 bases at V and 1 base at J, with 8 bases between. The CDR3 is 15 amino acids. CDR3 region: CASSQDTARTDTQYF. The CDR3 region has the DNA TGCGCCAGCAGCCAAGATACGGCTCGCACAGATACGCAGTATTTT.

The chain employs TRBV29-1 and TRBJ1-2; tentative D call: TRBD1 (6 bases). V was pared by 4 bases and J by 7 bases, with 22 bases between. The CDR3 is 15 amino acids. Germline loops: CDR1 SQVTM, CDR2 ANQGSEA. CDR3 residues: CSVAVKGGLGGGYTF. The CDR3 region has the DNA TGCAGCGTTGCCGTGAAAGGGGGATTGGGCGGTGGCTACACCTTC.

The V gene is TRBV27, the J gene TRBJ2-7; tentatively, D is TRBD2 (6 bases). This CDR3 contains 14 residues. V dropped 6 bases and J dropped 1 base, with 13 bases sitting between them. The germline CDR1 and CDR2 sequences are MNHEY and SMNVEV (reference sequence). The CDR3 coding sequence is TGTGCCAGCAGACTCTACGCGGGGTCCTACGAGCAGTACTTC. Amino acids: CASRLYAGSYEQYF.

V gene TRBV9 combines with J gene TRBJ2-1; D gene ambiguous. The CDR3 extends over 15 amino acids. V lost 7 bases and J 0 bases, leaving 14 bases between the germline ends. Germline lookup yields CDR1 SGDLS and CDR2 YYNGEE. CDR3 residues: CASDKGLGSYNEQFF. In DNA, the CDR3 is TGTGCCAGCGATAAGGGTCTGGGCTCCTACAATGAGCAGTTCTTC.

This chain uses TRBV6-2 or TRBV6-3 with TRBJ2-1; D gene uncertain. V shed 6 bases and J shed 3 bases, with 15 bases lying between them. Germline V lookup: CDR1 MNHEY, CDR2 SVGEGT. The CDR3 contains 15 residues. CDR3: CASRPPFSDYNEQFF. The CDR3, as DNA: TGTGCCAGCAGACCTCCTTTCAGCGACTACAATGAGCAGTTCTTC.